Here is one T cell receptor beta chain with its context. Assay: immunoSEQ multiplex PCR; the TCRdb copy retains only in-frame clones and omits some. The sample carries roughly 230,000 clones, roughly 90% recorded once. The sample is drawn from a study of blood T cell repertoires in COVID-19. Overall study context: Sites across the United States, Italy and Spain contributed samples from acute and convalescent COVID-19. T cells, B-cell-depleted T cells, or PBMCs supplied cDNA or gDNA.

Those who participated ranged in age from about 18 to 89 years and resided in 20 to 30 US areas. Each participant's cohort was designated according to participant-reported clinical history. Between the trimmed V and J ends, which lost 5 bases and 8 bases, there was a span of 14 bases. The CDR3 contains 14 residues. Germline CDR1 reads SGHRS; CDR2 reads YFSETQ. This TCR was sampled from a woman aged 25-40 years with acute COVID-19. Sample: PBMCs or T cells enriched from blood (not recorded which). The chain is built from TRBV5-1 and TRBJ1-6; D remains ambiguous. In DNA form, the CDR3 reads TGCGCCAGCAGGCTGCAGGTGAAGGATTCACCCCTCCACTTT. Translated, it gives CASRLQVKDSPLHF.